Each of the 16 T cell receptor beta chains below was sequenced from the same sample in a study of PD-L1 blockade in urothelial cancer. The time point denotes: pretreatment peripheral blood. Sequencing used immunoSEQ multiplex PCR; TCRdb keeps in-frame clones, though not all of them. The sample carries fewer than 65,000 clones, around 84% recorded once. The input for sequencing was PBMCs, taken around atezolizumab (anti-PD-L1) treatment. The receptors were gathered from a man between 65 and 85 years old with urothelial cancer.

In this sample, this clone turned up once. The chain combines TRBV5-1 with TRBJ2-2, with 8 bases that match TRBD2. The CDR3 extends over 16 amino acids. Germline V gene data show CDR1 as SGHRS and CDR2 as YFSETQ. V was pared by 3 bases and J by 0 bases, with 4 bases of the junction left unmatched. CDR3 sequence reads: CASSSRSGANTGELFF. DNA for the CDR3: TGCGCCAGCAGCTCACGTAGCGGGGCGAACACCGGGGAGCTGTTTTTT.

The chain joins TRBV19 to TRBJ1-2; a weak D match, TRBD1 (5 bases). The CDR3 runs 15 residues. Trimming left V 5 bases short and J 0 bases short, with 13 bases between. CDR1 is LNHDA, CDR2 SQIVND, per germline (reference sequence). The DNA of the CDR3 is TGTGCCAGTAGTCCCCACGGGACTTCTAACTATGGCTACACCTTC. Its translation: CASSPHGTSNYGYTF.

The chain recombines TRBV5-1 with TRBJ2-1; 7 bases are a match to TRBD2. This CDR3 is 14 amino acids long. J was trimmed by 9 bases and V by 2 bases; bases with no gene match: 8. Per the germline V gene, CDR1 is SGHRS and CDR2 is YFSETQ. The CDR3 loop reads CASSLKTSSVEQFF. For the CDR3, the DNA is TGCGCCAGCAGCTTAAAGACTAGCTCGGTTGAGCAGTTCTTC.

The rearrangement uses TRBV4-3 and TRBJ2-2, with a weak D call TRBD1 (6 bases). Trimming took off 4 bases at V and 4 bases at J, with 13 bases between the two ends. CDR3 length equals 15 residues. In germline, CDR1 is LGHNA, CDR2 YSLEER. The CDR3 DNA reads TGCGCCAGCAGCCGAGACAGGTCTTCCACCGGGGAGCTGTTTTTT. As protein: CASSRDRSSTGELFF.

The chain has TRBV27 and TRBJ2-7, with TRBD1 matching over 7 bases. V dropped 3 bases and J dropped 5; count of bases not matched to a gene: 4. The V gene's germline CDR1 is MNHEY and CDR2 SMNVEV (reference sequence). The CDR3 is made up of 13 amino acids. CDR3 sequence (DNA): TGTGCCAGCAGTTTCGACAGGGTGAACGAGCAGTACTTC. It yields the protein CASSFDRVNEQYF.

The CDR3 here is CASSFPGGELFF. The CDR3 DNA reads as TGTGCCAGCAGCTTTCCAGGGGGGGAGCTGTTTTTT. V is TRBV7-3 and J is TRBJ2-2; tentatively, D is TRBD1 (5 bases). V lost 3 bases, J lost 8 bases, and 7 bases lay in between. CDR3 size: 12 residues. Looked up from germline, CDR1 is SGHTA and CDR2 is FQGTGA.

The chain joins TRBV12-5 to TRBJ2-1; 14 bases match TRBD2. The junction had 4 bases not matched to a gene; V was cut back by 5 bases and J by 13 bases. CDR1 is LGHNT and CDR2 is FRNRAP in the germline V gene. The CDR3 extends over 13 amino acids. The CDR3 region is CASGGTSGSGQFF. The CDR3 DNA is TGTGCTAGTGGTGGGACTAGCGGGAGCGGCCAGTTCTTC.

This sequence joins TRBV6-1 and TRBJ2-1; 13 nucleotides agree with TRBD2. Germline V gives CDR1 MNHNS, CDR2 SASEGT. CDR3 length: 15 residues. V shed 6 bases, J shed 7 bases, and the junction held 6 bases outside the gene matches. The CDR3 DNA follows: TGTGCCAGCAGCTGGACTAGCGGGAGTCGTAATGAGCAGTTCTTC. This sequence encodes CASSWTSGSRNEQFF.

The CDR3 bases are TGCGCCAGCAGCCGAAGCATTCGTGCTAGCGGATCCTACGAGCAGTACTTC. Its protein is CASSRSIRASGSYEQYF. V and J are TRBV4-3 and TRBJ2-7; 7 nucleotides align to TRBD2. Per germline, CDR1 LGHNA and CDR2 YSLEER. After removal of 4 bases from V and 1 base from J, the junction contained 13 bases not matched to a gene. This CDR3 is built from 17 residues.

The CDR3 protein is CASSPGRTSGQASETQYF. CDR3 nucleotide sequence: TGTGCCAGCAGCCCAGGGAGGACTTCGGGACAGGCCAGTGAGACCCAGTACTTC. The chain uses TRBV7-2 and TRBJ2-5; 8 bases agree with TRBD1. CDR3 length: 18 amino acids. V trimming: 5 bases; J trimming: 5 bases; junction bases outside the gene matches: 19. Germline CDR1 and CDR2: SGHTA and FQGNSA.

The rearrangement links TRBV4-2 to TRBJ1-1; a weak D match, TRBD1 (6 bases). The V gene lost 6 bases and the J gene lost 2 bases, with 10 bases spanning the gap. CDR1 and CDR2 (germline): LGHNA, YNFKEQ. This CDR3 contains 13 residues. CDR3 bases: TGTGCCAGCAGGGGACATACAAACACTGAAGCTTTCTTT. Protein product: CASRGHTNTEAFF.

This clone was picked up a small number of times. The rearrangement joins TRBV7-9 to TRBJ1-2; 9 bases map to TRBD1. This CDR3 has 14 residues. Unmatched junction bases numbered 8, after V lost 5 bases and J lost 7 bases. Germline V gene sequence: CDR1 SEHNR, CDR2 FQNEAQ (reference sequence). CDR3 region: CASSPGTGLRGYTF. The CDR3 nucleotides read TGTGCCAGCAGCCCCGGGACAGGGCTTCGTGGCTACACCTTC.

CDR3 nucleotide sequence: TGTGCCACCAGCAGGGCGGGGGCAGATACGCAGTATTTT. It encodes CATSRAGADTQYF. The rearrangement joins TRBV15 to TRBJ2-3; TRBD2 matches at 7 bases. V lost 3 bases, J lost 4 bases, and 1 base stayed unmatched. Germline V gene data show CDR1 as LNHNV and CDR2 as YYDKDF (reference sequence). The CDR3 contains 13 residues.

The chain joins TRBV7-9 to TRBJ2-7, with D hard to call. The CDR3 has 13 residues. Germline loops: CDR1 SEHNR, CDR2 FQNEAQ (reference sequence). The germline V and J ends were trimmed by 2 bases and 0 bases, with 5 bases remaining between them. This chain's CDR3 is CASSLPVSYEQYF. The DNA of the CDR3 is TGTGCCAGCAGCTTACCCGTCTCCTACGAGCAGTACTTC.

The chain combines TRBV5-4 with TRBJ2-7, with 8 bases fitting TRBD2. Germline CDR1 SGHNT, CDR2 YYREEE (reference sequence). The CDR3 extends over 15 amino acids. The V and J ends lost 2 bases and 1 base, in that order; junction bases with no gene match: 5. CDR3 nucleotides: TGTGCCAGCAGCTTTACTAGCGGTGGTTCCTACGAGCAGTACTTC. Its translation: CASSFTSGGSYEQYF.

The V and J genes are TRBV4-3 and TRBJ1-2, with 9 positions matching TRBD1. The CDR3 is 15 residues long. CDR1 LGHNA and CDR2 YSLEER come from the germline V gene. The J segment lost 4 bases and the V segment lost 3 bases, leaving 6 bases of the junction unmatched. The CDR3 region has the DNA TGCGCCAGCAGCCATCGCGACAGGGGGTCCTATGGCTACACCTTC. Protein sequence: CASSHRDRGSYGYTF.